A single TCR beta chain is shown here with its context. The sample originates from a study of blood T cell repertoires in COVID-19. The CDR3 contains 14 residues. Germline V lookup: CDR1 SGHRS, CDR2 YFSETQ. With V trimmed by 4 bases and J by 7 bases, 2 bases remained unmatched. Sequencing was performed with immunoSEQ multiplex PCR; in TCRdb, only in-frame clones are kept and a portion is missing. This table holds 120,000 or so clones, over 75% found once. Specimen: peripheral blood. The receptor comes from an elderly man with active or convalescent COVID-19. This chain links TRBV5-1 with TRBJ2-1; 13 bases are a match to TRBD2. The CDR3 sequence: CASSTSGRANEQFF. CDR3 in DNA: TGCGCCAGCAGCACTAGCGGGAGGGCAAATGAGCAGTTCTTC.